This T cell receptor (beta chain) appears in the sequencing data of a study of long-term antiretroviral therapy in people with HIV. Without exception, participants with HIV were treated in the United States. To note about this clone: Its matching antigen is unknown.

Whole-study findings and limits: HIV repertoire CDR3 lengths ranged less widely than those of controls. Dominant in the repertoire at all time points were clones expanded before ART.

Running of the v3.0 immunoSEQ assay took place at survey level. Here immunoSEQ multiplex PCR was the method, and the copy in TCRdb shows in-frame clones only, minus some. The sample lists some 34,000 clones; around 96% were seen once. The specimen comprised unsorted PBMCs, sampled 6.5 to 6.6 years after starting antiretroviral therapy. The clonotype was recovered from a man aged 30-40 years with HIV.

The CDR3 nucleotides read TGTGCCAGCAGCCCCGTAGGCAGCGGGGGGCTAGGCGATGAGCAGTTCTTC. It specifies CASSPVGSGGLGDEQFF. The chain has TRBV11-2 and TRBJ2-1, with 9 bases matching TRBD2. CDR1 and CDR2 (germline): SGHAT, FQNNGV. The CDR3 is made up of 17 amino acids. V dropped 5 bases and J dropped 8; count of bases not matched to a gene: 16. The entire variable domain, with the rest obtained from reference TRBV11-2 and TRBJ2-1, is as follows: EAGVAQSPRYKIIEKRQSVAFWCNPISGHATLYWYQQILGQGPKLLIQFQNNGVVDDSQLPKDRFSAERLKGVDSTLKIQPAKLEDSAVYLCASSPVGSGGLGDEQFFGPGTRLTVL.